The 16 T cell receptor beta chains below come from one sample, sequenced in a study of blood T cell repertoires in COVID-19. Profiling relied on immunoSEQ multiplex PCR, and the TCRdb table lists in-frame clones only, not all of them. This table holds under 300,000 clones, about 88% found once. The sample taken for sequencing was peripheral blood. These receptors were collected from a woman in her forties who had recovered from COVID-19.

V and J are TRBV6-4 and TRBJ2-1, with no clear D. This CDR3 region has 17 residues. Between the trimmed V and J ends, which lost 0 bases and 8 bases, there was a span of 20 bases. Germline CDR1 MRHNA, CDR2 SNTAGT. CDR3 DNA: TGTGCCAGCAGTGACTCGAGTCACCCTGGTTTTTACCATGAGCAGTTCTTC. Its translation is CASSDSSHPGFYHEQFF.

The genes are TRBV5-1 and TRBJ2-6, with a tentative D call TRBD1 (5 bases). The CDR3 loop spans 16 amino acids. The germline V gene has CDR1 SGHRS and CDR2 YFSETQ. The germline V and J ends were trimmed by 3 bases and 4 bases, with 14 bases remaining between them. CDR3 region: CASSWFTGNGANVLTF. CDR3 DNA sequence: TGCGCCAGCAGCTGGTTTACAGGTAACGGGGCCAACGTCCTGACTTTC.

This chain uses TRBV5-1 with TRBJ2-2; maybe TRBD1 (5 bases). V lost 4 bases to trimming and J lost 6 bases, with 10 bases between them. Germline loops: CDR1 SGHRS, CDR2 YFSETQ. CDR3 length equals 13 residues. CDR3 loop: CASSLPGSGELFF. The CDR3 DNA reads TGCGCCAGCAGCCTACCAGGGTCCGGGGAGCTGTTTTTT. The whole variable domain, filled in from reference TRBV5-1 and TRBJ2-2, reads KAGVTQTPRYLIKTRGQQVTLSCSPISGHRSVSWYQQTPGQGLQFLFEYFSETQRNKGNFPGRFSGRQFSNSRSEMNVSTLELGDSALYLCASSLPGSGELFFGEGSRLTVL.

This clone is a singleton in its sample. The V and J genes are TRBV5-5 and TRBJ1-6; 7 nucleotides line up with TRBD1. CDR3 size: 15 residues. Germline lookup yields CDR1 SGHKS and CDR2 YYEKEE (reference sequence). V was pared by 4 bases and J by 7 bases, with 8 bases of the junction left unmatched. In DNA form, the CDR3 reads TGTGCCAGCAGCCAACAGGGGTGGGAGAATTCACCCCTCCACTTT. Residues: CASSQQGWENSPLHF. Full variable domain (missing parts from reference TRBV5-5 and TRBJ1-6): DAGVTQSPTHLIKTRGQQVTLRCSPISGHKSVSWYQQVLGQGPQFIFQYYEKEERGRGNFPDRFSARQFPNYSSELNVNALLLGDSALYLCASSQQGWENSPLHFGNGTRLTVT.

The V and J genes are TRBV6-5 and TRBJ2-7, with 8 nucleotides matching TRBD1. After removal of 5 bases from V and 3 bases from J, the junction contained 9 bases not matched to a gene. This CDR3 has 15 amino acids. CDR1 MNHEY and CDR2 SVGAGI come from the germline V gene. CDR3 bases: TGTGCCAGCAGTACCGAACGGACAGGGAACTACGAGCAGTACTTC. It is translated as CASSTERTGNYEQYF.

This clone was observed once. The CDR3: CASRPTSGGADTQYF. The CDR3 nucleotides read TGTGCCAGCAGACCGACTAGCGGGGGGGCAGATACGCAGTATTTT. The chain couples TRBV3-1 (or the pseudogene TRBV3-2) to TRBJ2-3; 14 bases are a match to TRBD2. The trim removed 6 bases at V and 4 bases at J, leaving 3 bases unmatched. Germline CDR1 reads LGHDT; CDR2 reads YNNKEL (reference sequence). The CDR3 totals 15 residues.

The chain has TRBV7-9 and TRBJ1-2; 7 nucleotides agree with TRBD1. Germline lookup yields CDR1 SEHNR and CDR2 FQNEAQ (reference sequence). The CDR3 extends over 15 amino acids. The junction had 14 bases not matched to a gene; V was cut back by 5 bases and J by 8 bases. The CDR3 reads CASSRDYRQGMGYTF. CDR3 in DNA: TGTGCCAGCAGCCGCGACTATAGACAGGGTATGGGCTACACCTTC.

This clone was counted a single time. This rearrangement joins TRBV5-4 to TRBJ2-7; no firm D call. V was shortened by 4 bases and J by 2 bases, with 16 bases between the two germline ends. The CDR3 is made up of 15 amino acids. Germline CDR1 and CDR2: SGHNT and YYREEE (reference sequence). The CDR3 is CASSPNDVPPYEQYF. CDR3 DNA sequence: TGTGCCAGCAGCCCTAATGATGTACCTCCCTACGAGCAGTACTTC.

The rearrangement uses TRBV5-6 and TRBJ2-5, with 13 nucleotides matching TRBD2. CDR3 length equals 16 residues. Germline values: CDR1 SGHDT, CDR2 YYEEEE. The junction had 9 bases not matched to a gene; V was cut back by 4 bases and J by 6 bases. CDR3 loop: CASSRLAGGGRKTQYF. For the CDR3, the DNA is TGTGCCAGCAGCCGACTAGCGGGGGGCGGCAGGAAGACCCAGTACTTC.

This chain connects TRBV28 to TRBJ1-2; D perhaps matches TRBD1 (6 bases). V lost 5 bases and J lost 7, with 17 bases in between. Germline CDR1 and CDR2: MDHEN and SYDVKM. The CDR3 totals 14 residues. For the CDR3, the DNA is TGTGCCAGCAGTGGCCCCCCAGGGGCGCGTGGCTACACCTTC. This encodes CASSGPPGARGYTF.

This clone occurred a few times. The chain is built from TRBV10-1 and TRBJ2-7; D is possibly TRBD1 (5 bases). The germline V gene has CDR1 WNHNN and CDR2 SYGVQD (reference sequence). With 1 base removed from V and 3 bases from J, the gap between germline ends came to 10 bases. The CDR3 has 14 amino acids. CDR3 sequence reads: CASSELWGFYEQYF. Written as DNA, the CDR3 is TGCGCCAGCAGTGAGTTGTGGGGCTTCTACGAGCAGTACTTC.

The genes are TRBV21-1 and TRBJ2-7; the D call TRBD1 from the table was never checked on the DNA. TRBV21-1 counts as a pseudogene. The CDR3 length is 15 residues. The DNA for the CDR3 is TGTGCCAGCAGCAAAGAAAGGGGGCGCATATACGAGCAGTACTTC. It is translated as CASSKERGRIYEQYF.

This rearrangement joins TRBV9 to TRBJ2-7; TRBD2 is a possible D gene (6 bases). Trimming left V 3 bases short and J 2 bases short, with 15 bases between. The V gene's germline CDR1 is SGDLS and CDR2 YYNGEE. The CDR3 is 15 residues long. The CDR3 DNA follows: TGTGCCAGCAGCGATGGCCGGGACTCGACCTACGAGCAGTACTTC. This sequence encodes CASSDGRDSTYEQYF.

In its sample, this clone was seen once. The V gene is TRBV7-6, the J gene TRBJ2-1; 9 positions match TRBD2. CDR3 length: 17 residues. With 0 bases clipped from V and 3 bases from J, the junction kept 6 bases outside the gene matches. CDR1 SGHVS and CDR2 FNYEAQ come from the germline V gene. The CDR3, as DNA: TGTGCCAGCAGCTTAGCGTCTAGCGGGAAAGTCTACAATGAGCAGTTCTTC. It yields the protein CASSLASSGKVYNEQFF.

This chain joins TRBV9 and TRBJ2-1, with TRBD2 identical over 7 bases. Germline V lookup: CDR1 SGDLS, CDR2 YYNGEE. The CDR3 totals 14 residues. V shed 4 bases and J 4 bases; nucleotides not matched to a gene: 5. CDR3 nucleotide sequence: TGTGCCAGCAGCCAAACCGGGGGGTACAATGAGCAGTTCTTC. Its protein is CASSQTGGYNEQFF.

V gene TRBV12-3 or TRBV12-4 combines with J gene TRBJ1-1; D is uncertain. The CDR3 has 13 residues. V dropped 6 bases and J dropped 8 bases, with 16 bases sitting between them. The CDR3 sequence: CASSQRVAPEAFF. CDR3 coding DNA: TGTGCCAGCAGCCAGCGGGTGGCCCCCGAAGCTTTCTTT.